This TCR beta chain was recorded in a study of blood T cell repertoires in COVID-19. On the study more broadly: T cells, B-cell-depleted T cells, or PBMCs supplied cDNA or gDNA.

Seattle's cohort entered during active infection and was followed longitudinally. Germline CDR1 is SGHRS and CDR2 is YFSETQ. CDR3 length: 16 amino acids. Trimming took off 2 bases at V and 5 bases at J, with 19 bases between the two ends. The authors' processing: The authors estimated nucleated cell counts from reference gene primer amplification. This table comes from immunoSEQ multiplex PCR, and its TCRdb copy is limited to in-frame clones, with some not included. The DNA was the basis for D and trimming; V, J and clone size are from that table. The top ten hold roughly 4.2% of the sample, which has approximately 100,000 clones, over 85% seen once.

The chain has TRBV5-1 and TRBJ2-5, with D perhaps TRBD2 (6 bases). Source material: peripheral blood. This receptor was taken from a human donor with COVID-19, enrolled during active disease. The donor label of this sample is uncertain. The CDR3 sequence: CASSFGGTSLGETQYF. DNA for the CDR3: TGCGCCAGCAGCTTCGGCGGGACCAGTCTGGGGGAGACCCAGTACTTC.